The 19 T cell receptor beta chains below come from one sample, sequenced in a study of cytomegalovirus exposure and HLA in healthy donors. Amplification used 60 Vbeta primers and 13 Jbeta primers. Some clones are missing from TCRdb's copy, which holds only in-frame ones; the method was immunoSEQ multiplex PCR. The sample shows fewer than 250,000 clones, about 80% of them seen only once. Sequences were obtained from PBMCs. The receptors stem from a girl aged 5 to 17 in good health and CMV-seronegative.

In this sample, this clone turned up a few times. V usage is TRBV7-2 and J usage is TRBJ1-1; 8 nucleotides match TRBD1. This CDR3 contains 13 residues. V was pared by 5 bases and J by 7 bases, with 6 bases of the junction left unmatched. In germline, CDR1 is SGHTA, CDR2 FQGNSA. The CDR3 region has the DNA TGTGCCAGCAGCCCTCGGACAGGGTTTGAAGCTTTCTTT. Protein sequence: CASSPRTGFEAFF.

This clone has a handful of counts. V usage is TRBV21-1 and J usage is TRBJ1-5; TRBD1, as called in the table, went unchecked against the DNA. TRBV21-1 is a recognized pseudogene. The length of the CDR3 is 12 residues. This chain's CDR3 is CARDRANQPQHF. The CDR3 coding sequence is TGTGCCAGGGACAGAGCCAATCAGCCCCAGCATTTT.

The rearrangement uses TRBV2 and TRBJ2-7, with D uncertain. V was clipped by 6 bases and J by 1 base, with 13 bases between them. This CDR3 is built from 14 residues. CDR1 is SNHLY and CDR2 is FYNNEI in the germline V gene. CDR3 sequence: CASRDIGGSYEQYF. Written as DNA, the CDR3 is TGTGCCAGCAGAGATATCGGCGGATCCTACGAGCAGTACTTC.

This chain connects TRBV27 to TRBJ2-1, with TRBD2 identical over 15 bases. CDR3 size: 15 residues. V lost 6 bases, J lost 4 bases, and 1 base stayed unmatched. The germline CDR1 and CDR2 sequences are MNHEY and SMNVEV (reference sequence). As DNA, the CDR3 is TGTGCCAGCAGCGGGACTAGCGGGGGGTACAATGAGCAGTTCTTC. Its translation is CASSGTSGGYNEQFF.

This sequence joins TRBV6-1 and TRBJ1-2, with 7 bases matching TRBD1. Germline-derived CDR1 and CDR2 are MNHNS and SASEGT. CDR3 length: 15 residues. J lost 2 bases, V lost 2 bases, and 5 bases had no gene match. CDR3 bases: TGTGCCAGCAGTGAAAGACAGGGCGTCAACTATGGCTACACCTTC. It translates to CASSERQGVNYGYTF.

The chain recombines TRBV11-2 with TRBJ2-3; TRBD2 is a possible D gene (6 bases). CDR1 is SGHAT and CDR2 is FQNNGV in the germline V gene. This CDR3 has 16 amino acids. Trimming took 5 bases from V and 4 from J, leaving 19 bases between them. CDR3 sequence reads: CASSLASGVGADTQYF. The CDR3 DNA reads TGTGCCAGCAGCCTAGCCTCGGGGGTGGGTGCAGATACGCAGTATTTT. Variable domain in full (rest from reference TRBV11-2 and TRBJ2-3): EAGVAQSPRYKIIEKRQSVAFWCNPISGHATLYWYQQILGQGPKLLIQFQNNGVVDDSQLPKDRFSAERLKGVDSTLKIQPAKLEDSAVYLCASSLASGVGADTQYFGPGTRLTVL.

This chain connects TRBV30 to TRBJ2-1; 12 bases line up with TRBD2. Trimming took 4 bases from V and 10 from J; bases not matched to a gene: 8. This CDR3 comprises 14 residues. Germline values: CDR1 GTSNPN, CDR2 SVGIG (reference sequence). DNA for the CDR3: TGTGCCTGGACCCCCGGGACTAGCGGGTGGGAGCAGTTCTTC. Translation: CAWTPGTSGWEQFF.

Comments on this clone: One end of the junction fails to match germline, which may point to a read error. This chain joins TRBV7-9 and TRBJ1-1; tentative D call: TRBD1 (5 bases). The CDR3 has 14 amino acids. The germline V gene encodes CDR1 SEHNR and CDR2 FQNEAQ (reference sequence). CDR3 in amino acids: CSSSHEGRITEAFF. CDR3 bases: TGTTCCAGCAGCCACGAGGGGAGGATCACTGAAGCTTTCTTT.

This clone has only one observation. The rearrangement links TRBV7-2 to TRBJ1-6; 8 nucleotides agree with TRBD1. From germline, CDR1 is SGHTA and CDR2 FQGNSA. Trimming cost V 1 base and J 3 bases; bases outside gene matches: 2. CDR3 size: 16 residues. This CDR3 reads CASSLGDRGYNSPLHF. DNA for the CDR3: TGTGCCAGCAGCTTAGGCGACAGGGGCTATAATTCACCCCTCCACTTT. The full variable domain, completed using reference TRBV7-2 and TRBJ1-6, is GAGVSQSPSNKVTEKGKDVELRCDPISGHTALYWYRQSLGQGLEFLIYFQGNSAPDKSGLPSDRFSAERTGGSVSTLTIQRTQQEDSAVYLCASSLGDRGYNSPLHFGNGTRLTVT.

V and J are TRBV27 and TRBJ2-5; the D is unclear. The end of the DNA fits TRBJ2-7 better, so the J call may be wrong. CDR3 size: 14 residues. Germline V gene lookup returns CDR1 MNHEY and CDR2 SMNVEV (reference sequence). CDR3 in DNA: TGTGCCAGCAGTTTCCAGACCGACTCCTACGAGCAGTACTTC. It yields the protein CASSFQTDSYEQYF.

The rearrangement links TRBV4-3 to TRBJ2-5; 12 bases fit TRBD2. The junction had 0 bases not matched to a gene; V was cut back by 1 base and J by 3 bases. Germline V CDR1 and CDR2: LGHNA, YSLEER. The CDR3 sequence is 15 residues long. CDR3 region: CASSQGTSGKETQYF. DNA of the CDR3: TGCGCCAGCAGCCAAGGGACTAGCGGGAAAGAGACCCAGTACTTC.

The chain combines TRBV28 with TRBJ1-1; 8 bases map to TRBD1. This CDR3 comprises 13 residues. V lost 10 bases, J lost 7 bases, and 11 bases stayed unmatched. Germline assignment: CDR1 MDHEN and CDR2 SYDVKM. The chain's CDR3 is CATKMDRANEAFF. CDR3 nucleotides: TGTGCCACTAAAATGGACAGGGCTAATGAAGCTTTCTTT.

This chain joins TRBV4-2 and TRBJ1-1, with D possibly matching TRBD1 (5 bases). CDR1 is LGHNA, CDR2 YNFKEQ, per germline. The ends were cut back, 4 bases at V and 8 bases at J, with 23 bases in the middle. The CDR3 has 16 amino acids. This CDR3 reads CASSPKLSGGVREAFF. The CDR3 DNA reads as TGTGCCAGCAGCCCCAAACTCTCCGGGGGGGTCCGAGAAGCTTTCTTT.

V and J are TRBV12-5 and TRBJ2-1; 10 positions agree with TRBD2. The CDR3 totals 17 residues. J was trimmed by 2 bases and V by 2 bases; bases with no gene match: 6. Germline-derived CDR1 and CDR2 are LGHNT and FRNRAP. CDR3 loop: CASGLRLAGAPYNEQFF. The CDR3 nucleotides are TGTGCTAGTGGTTTGAGGCTAGCGGGGGCCCCCTACAATGAGCAGTTCTTC.

The chain combines TRBV11-1 with TRBJ1-2, with D possibly TRBD1 on 5 matching bases. The CDR3 extends over 14 amino acids. From germline, CDR1 is SGHAT and CDR2 FQDESV (reference sequence). Between the trimmed V and J ends, which lost 4 bases and 5 bases, there was a span of 14 bases. CDR3 residues: CASSSTGVEYGYTF. CDR3 DNA: TGTGCCAGCAGCTCTACAGGAGTGGAGTATGGCTACACCTTC.

This chain joins TRBV7-6 and TRBJ2-3, with TRBD2 identical over 9 bases. The junction had 4 bases not matched to a gene; V was cut back by 2 bases and J by 4 bases. This CDR3 is built from 15 residues. The germline V gene has CDR1 SGHVS and CDR2 FNYEAQ. CDR3 sequence: CASSLLSGSPDTQYF. CDR3 in DNA: TGTGCCAGCAGCTTACTTAGCGGGAGCCCAGATACGCAGTATTTT.

In this sample, this clone turned up a few times. The V gene is TRBV6-1, the J gene TRBJ2-7; no reliable D call. The V gene's germline CDR1 is MNHNS and CDR2 SASEGT. The CDR3 is 13 amino acids. Trimming cost V 1 base and J 4 bases, with 8 bases left between them. CDR3 amino acids: CASSEVGAYEQYF. CDR3 sequence (DNA): TGTGCCAGCAGTGAAGTAGGAGCTTACGAGCAGTACTTC.

The V call is TRBV4-2, the J call TRBJ1-2; no definite D call. This CDR3 spans 15 amino acids. The ends were cut back, 1 base at V and 4 bases at J, with 13 bases in the middle. Germline V gene lookup returns CDR1 LGHNA and CDR2 YNFKEQ. The CDR3 sequence: CASSQGPAGSYGYTF. The CDR3 DNA reads as TGTGCCAGCAGCCAAGGCCCAGCGGGGTCCTATGGCTACACCTTC.

This clone came up once. CDR3 nucleotides: TGTGCCTGGAGTTGGGGACAGAACTCCTACGAGCAGTACTTC. Translation: CAWSWGQNSYEQYF. The V call is TRBV30, the J call TRBJ2-7, with 7 bases identical to TRBD1. The CDR3 contains 14 residues. In germline, CDR1 is GTSNPN, CDR2 SVGIG (reference sequence). The J segment lost 0 bases and the V segment lost 2 bases, leaving 4 bases of the junction unmatched. Filled out from reference TRBV30 and TRBJ2-7, the complete variable domain reads SQTIHQWPATLVQPVGSPLSLECTVEGTSNPNLYWYRQAAGRGLQLLFYSVGIGQISSEVPQNLSASRPQDRQFILSSKKLLLSDSGFYLCAWSWGQNSYEQYFGPGTRLTVT.